This is a list of T cell receptor beta chains from one sample in a study of early stage breast cancer tumors. Profiling relied on immunoSEQ multiplex PCR, and the TCRdb table lists in-frame clones only, not all of them. Of about 50,000 clones detected, about 83% appear once; the ten largest clones hold roughly 1.5%. Sequenced: blood. These receptors were taken from a person aged 50-59 years with breast cancer. CDR3s include the opening cysteine and the closing phenylalanine or tryptophan. D genes are given only for firm matches. The size field is filled for only some rows; it gives once, few, many or a size class.

-,TRBV11-2,-,TRBJ2-3,TGTGCCAGCAGCTCAATGGGGGGTTACACAGATACGCAGTATTTT,CASSSMGGYTDTQYF
-,TRBV5-1,-,TRBJ1-2,TGCGCCAGCAGCTTAACAGGAACCAACTATGGCTACACCTTC,CASSLTGTNYGYTF
-,TRBV5-1,once,TRBJ2-7,TGCGCCAGCAGCTTGGGGGACCCCTCCTACGAGCAGTACTTC,CASSLGDPSYEQYF
TRBD1,TRBV9,-,TRBJ2-7,TGTGCCAGCAGCGTAGGAGGGACAGGGCCCTACGAGCAGTACTTC,CASSVGGTGPYEQYF
-,TRBV29-1,once,TRBJ2-4,TGCAGCGTTGATGCAGGGCCAAACATTCAGTACTTC,CSVDAGPNIQYF
-,TRBV7-9,few,TRBJ1-1,TGTGCCAGCAGCTTAATTGCCACTGAAGCTTTCTTT,CASSLIATEAFF
TRBD1,TRBV14,-,TRBJ2-7,TGTGCCAGCAGCCAAAGGACAGGGGGTTACGAGCAGTACTTC,CASSQRTGGYEQYF
-,TRBV19,-,TRBJ1-5,TGTGCCAGTAGTACCCGAACGGGACAAGTAAGGGTTAGCAATCAGCCCCAGCATTTT,CASSTRTGQVRVSNQPQHF
-,TRBV7-3,-,TRBJ2-3,TGTGCCAGCAGCTTAGGCGCTGGGCAGGATACGCAGTATTTT,CASSLGAGQDTQYF
-,TRBV6-1,-,TRBJ1-2,TGTGCCAGCAGTGATGCTACCGGGAGATTACGCGGCTACACCTTC,CASSDATGRLRGYTF
-,TRBV30,once,TRBJ1-1,TGTGCCGTCCCCGTGAACACTGAAGCTTTCTTT,CAVPVNTEAFF
TRBD2,TRBV7-2,-,TRBJ2-1,TGTGCCAGCAGGTTAGCGGGGGGCTCCTACAATGAGCAGTTCTTC,CASRLAGGSYNEQFF
-,TRBV19,-,TRBJ2-1,TGTGCCAGTAGCGCGCCGGGACACTACAATGAGCAGTTCTTC,CASSAPGHYNEQFF
TRBD1,TRBV29-1,-,TRBJ2-3,TGCAGCGTTGAAGTGGGACAGGGGGGAGATACGCAGTATTTT,CSVEVGQGGDTQYF
TRBD2,TRBV19,few,TRBJ2-1,TGTGCCAGTAGTCCCGGACGACTAGCGGGAGGTAACAATGAGCAGTTCTTC,CASSPGRLAGGNNEQFF
-,TRBV6-1,-,TRBJ2-5,TGTGCCAGCAGTGAATTCTTACGGGCCCAGTACTTC,CASSEFLRAQYF
-,TRBV5-1,once,TRBJ2-1,TGCGCCAGCAGCTGGTCATACAATGAGCAGTTCTTC,CASSWSYNEQFF
-,TRBV10-3,-,TRBJ1-3,TGTGCCATCACCGCGGGAGGGGAGTCTGGAAACACCATATATTTT,CAITAGGESGNTIYF
-,TRBV11-3,-,TRBJ2-3,TGTGCCAGCAGCTTTGGACCGGGCCCAGATACGCAGTATTTT,CASSFGPGPDTQYF
-,TRBV7-6,-,TRBJ2-1,TGTGCCAGCAGCGCCCAGAAGGACTCCTACAATGAGCAGTTCTTC,CASSAQKDSYNEQFF
TRBD2,TRBV7-3,once,TRBJ2-2,TGTGCCAGCAGCCCGACTAGCGGGAGTGTTCGGACCGGGGAGCTGTTTTTT,CASSPTSGSVRTGELFF
-,TRBV7-2,once,TRBJ2-1,TGTGCCAGCAGCTTCGGTGGCGGTGTCAATGAGCAGTTCTTC,CASSFGGGVNEQFF
TRBD1,TRBV5-4,-,TRBJ2-3,TGTGCCAGCAGCGGGACAGGGTTGGCCGATACGCAGTATTTT,CASSGTGLADTQYF
TRBD1,TRBV5-4,-,TRBJ2-2,TGTGCCAGCAGCTTTAGCGTGACAGGGGAGACCGGGGAGCTGTTTTTT,CASSFSVTGETGELFF
-,TRBV28,-,TRBJ1-3,TGTGCCAGCAGTTTGGGATATTTCTCTGGAAACACCATATATTTT,CASSLGYFSGNTIYF
-,TRBV7-2,-,TRBJ1-2,TGTGCCAGCAGCCTCCCCCAATCCTTGGGGCACTATGGCTACACCTTC,CASSLPQSLGHYGYTF
-,TRBV30,few,TRBJ1-3,TGTGCCTGGAGTCCCACAGGGAATTCTGGAAACACCATATATTTT,CAWSPTGNSGNTIYF
-,TRBV6-1,-,TRBJ2-7,TGTGCCAGCAGTGGGAGTGACAGTTCCTACGAGCAGTACTTC,CASSGSDSSYEQYF
-,TRBV6-5,-,TRBJ2-7,TGTGCCAGCAGTTTGGGATGGGATAGCTCCTACGAGCAGTACTTC,CASSLGWDSSYEQYF
-,TRBV7-9,once,TRBJ2-3,TGTGCCAGCAGCTTAGCGCGTCACCGTCGCACAGATACGCAGTATTTT,CASSLARHRRTDTQYF
-,TRBV5-5,-,TRBJ2-1,TGTGCCAGCAGCTTGGTTTCAGGGAGTGAGCAGTTCTTC,CASSLVSGSEQFF